What follows are 12 T cell receptor beta chains derived from one specimen sequenced in a study of CD8+CD57+ T cells in acquired aplastic anemia. Profiling that covered TCR beta VDJ and CDR3 relied on genomic DNA as its template. MiXCR, run by TCRdb on the reads, gives a single entry per CDR3 protein. The repertoire holds roughly 170,000 distinct CDR3 sequences, with 48% as singletons. Sequenced patients had shown CD8+CD57+ cell expansion by flow cytometry. Sequencing was carried out using sorted CD4+, CD8+, or CD8+CD57+ T cells (not recorded which) from PBMCs. The receptor source for this set is a human donor with aplastic anemia.

This clonotype was picked up many times. V is TRBV12-3 or TRBV12-4 and J is TRBJ2-7; D is perhaps TRBD2 (6 bases). V was cut by 6 bases and J by 2 bases, with 20 bases left in between. The CDR3 is 16 amino acids. The CDR3 sequence is CASSPREGTSTYEQYF. CDR3 DNA sequence: TGTGCCAGCAGCCCCCGTGAGGGGACTTCCACCTACGAGCAGTACTTC.

This sequence joins TRBV5-6 and TRBJ1-2, with D perhaps TRBD1 (5 bases). This CDR3 comprises 14 residues. Between the trimmed V and J ends, which lost 3 bases and 3 bases, there was a span of 12 bases. Germline loops: CDR1 SGHDT, CDR2 YYEEEE. The CDR3 coding sequence is TGTGCCAGCAGCTCATGGGGGGTCGACTATGGCTACACCTTC. Residues: CASSSWGVDYGYTF.

This clonotype showed up just once. The chain uses TRBV20-1 and TRBJ1-6; weak D call: TRBD1 (6 bases). V shed 2 bases and J shed 6 bases, with 14 bases lying between them. The CDR3 is 15 residues long. CDR1 and CDR2 (germline): DFQATT, SNEGSKA (reference sequence). The CDR3 sequence is CSARRGGVGNSPLHF. CDR3 DNA: TGCAGTGCTAGAAGGGGGGGCGTGGGTAATTCACCCCTCCACTTT.

The table lists this clonotype with many counts. This sequence joins TRBV10-1 and TRBJ2-7, with 8 bases aligning to TRBD1. The CDR3 is made up of 15 amino acids. V shed 2 bases, J shed 3 bases, and the junction held 6 bases outside the gene matches. CDR1 and CDR2 (germline): WNHNN, SYGVQD (reference sequence). CDR3 amino acids: CASSEAGTGLYEQYF. CDR3 DNA sequence: TGCGCCAGCAGTGAGGCCGGGACAGGTCTCTACGAGCAGTACTTC.

This clonotype was counted once. The chain recombines TRBV24-1 with TRBJ1-2, with 7 bases aligning to TRBD1. This CDR3 contains 14 residues. Germline V gene sequence: CDR1 KGHDR, CDR2 SFDVKD. J lost 5 bases, V lost 0 bases, and 2 bases had no gene match. The chain's CDR3 is CATSDLDRVYGYTF. The DNA for the CDR3 is TGTGCCACCAGTGATTTGGACAGGGTTTATGGCTACACCTTC.

The V call is TRBV7-3, the J call TRBJ2-7; the D call may be TRBD1 or TRBD2 (6 bases each). Germline-derived CDR1 and CDR2 are SGHTA and FQGTGA. There are 14 residues in the CDR3. The V gene lost 1 base and the J gene lost 4 bases, with 11 bases spanning the gap. CDR3 DNA: TGTGCCAGCAGCTTAAACCAGGGGAGGTACGAGCAGTACTTC. Protein sequence: CASSLNQGRYEQYF.

This clonotype occurred many times. The junction departs from germline at one end; a sequencing error may be responsible. This sequence joins TRBV20-1 and TRBJ1-1; D not certain. Germline CDR1 and CDR2: DFQATT and SNEGSKA (reference sequence). The CDR3 length is 11 residues. The CDR3 DNA sequence: TGCAGTGCTAGTCCGTACACTGAAGCTCTCTTT. Protein: CSASPYTEALF.

The chain combines TRBV10-1 with TRBJ1-2; D remains ambiguous. CDR1 is WNHNN and CDR2 is SYGVQD in the germline V gene (reference sequence). The CDR3 covers 13 residues. The ends were cut back, 0 bases at V and 2 bases at J, with 4 bases in the middle. For the CDR3, the DNA is TGCGCCAGCAGTGAGTCTACGAACTATGGCTACACCTTC. Encoded protein: CASSESTNYGYTF.

This chain uses TRBV5-1 with TRBJ1-5, with 8 bases identical to TRBD1. CDR1 and CDR2 from the germline V gene are SGHRS and YFSETQ. J was trimmed by 6 bases and V by 2 bases; bases with no gene match: 4. The CDR3 runs to 14 residues. CDR3 bases: TGCGCCAGCAGCTTAGGACAGGGCAGTCAGCCCCAGCATTTT. The encoded protein is CASSLGQGSQPQHF.

This clonotype showed up just a few times. The chain has TRBV24-1 and TRBJ2-3, with D unclear. CDR3 length: 15 amino acids. Trimming pared 8 bases from V and 5 bases from J, leaving 19 bases between. Germline CDR1 is KGHDR and CDR2 is SFDVKD. Here the CDR3 DNA reads TGTGCCACCAACCTAGAAGGGCTGTCAGGAGATACGCAGTATTTT. This translates into CATNLEGLSGDTQYF.

The CDR3 DNA reads TGTGCCACCAGTGACTCGGGACTAGCCTACGAGCAGTACTTC. It encodes CATSDSGLAYEQYF. V gene TRBV24-1 combines with J gene TRBJ2-7; 8 nucleotides line up with TRBD2. The V and J ends lost 4 bases and 2 bases, in that order; junction bases with no gene match: 3. Germline V gene data show CDR1 as KGHDR and CDR2 as SFDVKD. The CDR3 is made up of 14 amino acids.

CDR3 amino acids: CASSSPGTGDQETQYF. In nucleotides, the CDR3 is TGTGCCAGCAGTTCCCCGGGGACAGGGGACCAAGAGACCCAGTACTTC. The chain uses TRBV28 and TRBJ2-5, with 10 bases identical to TRBD1. Trimming removed 4 bases from V and 0 bases from J; junction bases left unmatched: 5. This CDR3 comprises 16 residues. In germline, CDR1 is MDHEN, CDR2 SYDVKM.